One sample yielded the 3 T cell receptor beta chains listed below, sequenced in a study of T cells in Graves' hyperthyroidism and ophthalmopathy. Template material for amplifying TCR beta CDR3 regions consisted of RNA transcripts. Carried out on the TCR CDR3, a first-round RT-PCR used the HTBI primer set. A single record per CDR3 protein comes from TCRdb applying MiXCR to the multiplex PCR reads. The sample yields over 700,000 distinct CDR3 sequences, around 39% seen once. Sequencing used blood. The source of these receptors is a man between 18 and 35 years old with Graves' hyperthyroidism.

This clonotype occurred a few times. The V call is TRBV12-3 or TRBV12-4, the J call TRBJ1-2; no clear D. There are 14 residues in the CDR3. Trimming cost V 2 bases and J 3 bases, with 10 bases left between them. CDR3 in DNA: TGTGCCAGCAGTTTAACGCTGGATTACTATGGCTACACCTTC. Protein sequence: CASSLTLDYYGYTF.

Note on this clonotype: At one boundary the junction diverges from the germline segment, which might be a read error. In DNA, the CDR3 is TGTGCCAGCAGTATCGGGACAGCAGTCTCCTACGAGCAGTACTTC. As protein: CASSIGTAVSYEQYF. The V call is TRBV10-3, the J call TRBJ2-7; TRBD1 aligns across 7 bases. This CDR3 has 15 residues. Germline V gene sequence: CDR1 ENHRY, CDR2 SYGVKD.

This clonotype was seen at least ten times. The chain employs TRBV12-3 or TRBV12-4 and TRBJ1-6; TRBD1 matches 8 bases. The CDR3 runs 15 residues. V was clipped by 5 bases and J by 7 bases; unmatched bases: 7. For the CDR3, the DNA is TGTGCCAGCAGTCCGGGACAGGCTCAAAATTCACCCCTCCACTTT. Translated, it gives CASSPGQAQNSPLHF.